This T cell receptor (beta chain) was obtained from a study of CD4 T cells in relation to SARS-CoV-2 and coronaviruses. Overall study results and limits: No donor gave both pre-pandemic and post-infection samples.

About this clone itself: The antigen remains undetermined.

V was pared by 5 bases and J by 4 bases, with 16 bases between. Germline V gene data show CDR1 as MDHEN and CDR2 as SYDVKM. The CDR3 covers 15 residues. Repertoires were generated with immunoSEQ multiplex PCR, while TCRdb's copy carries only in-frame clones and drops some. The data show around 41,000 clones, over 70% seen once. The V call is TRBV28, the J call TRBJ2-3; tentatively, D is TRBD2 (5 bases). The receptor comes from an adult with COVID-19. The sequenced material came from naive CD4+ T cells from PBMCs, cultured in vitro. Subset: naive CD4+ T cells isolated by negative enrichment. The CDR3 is CASSPRLAYADTQYF. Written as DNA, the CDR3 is TGTGCCAGCAGTCCTCGCCTAGCTTATGCAGATACGCAGTATTTT.